What follows is one T cell receptor (beta chain) and its context. Diagnoses were established using clinical symptoms, serum thyroxine and TRAb, thyroid ultrasound and orbital computed tomography. The PBMCs studied were ones that came from about 10 ml fresh peripheral blood. Amplification yielded TCR beta CDR3 regions, with RNA transcripts as the source. In the first-round RT-PCR of the TCR CDR3, the HTBI primer set was used. TCRdb passed the multiplex PCR reads through MiXCR, listing each CDR3 protein once. The table records around 480,000 distinct CDR3 sequences, approximately 15% of them present only once. From germline, CDR1 is DFQATT and CDR2 SNEGSKA (reference sequence). The CDR3 runs to 15 residues. The V segment lost 4 bases and the J segment 0 bases; nucleotides outside the gene matches: 5. The data stem from a study of T cells in Graves' hyperthyroidism and ophthalmopathy.

The origin of this receptor is a young woman with Graves' hyperthyroidism. The V and J genes are TRBV20-1 and TRBJ2-1; TRBD2 matches at 8 bases. What was sequenced was blood. The CDR3 here is CSATYSGSSYNEQFF. CDR3 DNA sequence: TGCAGTGCTACCTACAGCGGGAGCTCCTACAATGAGCAGTTCTTC.